A single sample is the source of the 30 T cell receptor beta chains below, sequenced in a study of T cell responses to AZD1222 COVID-19 vaccine. Sequencing was performed with immunoSEQ multiplex PCR; in TCRdb, only in-frame clones are kept and a portion is missing. The data show 200,000 to 300,000 clones, over 90% seen once. The sample here was peripheral blood, taken on day 0 of AZD1222 vaccination. The receptors here all came from an adult in good health.

About this clone: Other DNA variants within this sample encode the same CDR3. The chain links TRBV28 to TRBJ2-7, with a possible D match to TRBD1 (5 bases). The CDR3 is 13 amino acids. Germline lookup yields CDR1 MDHEN and CDR2 SYDVKM. V dropped 3 bases and J dropped 0 bases, with 6 bases sitting between them. The chain's CDR3 is CASSLQGSYEQYF. The CDR3 DNA reads as TGTGCCAGCAGTTTGCAGGGCTCCTACGAGCAGTACTTC.

This chain links TRBV28 with TRBJ2-2; D gene ambiguous. This CDR3 contains 13 residues. Germline values: CDR1 MDHEN, CDR2 SYDVKM. The ends were cut back, 6 bases at V and 4 bases at J, with 9 bases in the middle. In DNA form, the CDR3 reads TGTGCCAGCAGAGAAGGGTCCACCGGGGAGCTGTTTTTT. Translated, it gives CASREGSTGELFF.

This clone was seen once. J is TRBJ2-7 and V is TRBV5-1; perhaps TRBD1 as D (5 bases). Trimming took 0 bases from V and 0 from J, leaving 19 bases between them. The CDR3 extends over 18 amino acids. Germline CDR1 SGHRS, CDR2 YFSETQ. Written as DNA, the CDR3 is TGCGCCAGCAGCTTGGTTTGGGGCTCCGAACTCACCTCCTACGAGCAGTACTTC. It encodes CASSLVWGSELTSYEQYF.

This chain connects TRBV5-4 to TRBJ2-7, with D tentatively TRBD1 (6 bases). V was clipped by 3 bases and J by 0 bases, with 10 bases between them. CDR3 length: 14 amino acids. From germline, CDR1 is SGHNT and CDR2 YYREEE (reference sequence). CDR3 loop: CASSSTGNSYEQYF. In nucleotides, the CDR3 is TGTGCCAGCAGCTCTACAGGGAACTCCTACGAGCAGTACTTC.

The CDR3 bases are TGTGCCAGCATCGCCAGCAGGAACACTGAAGCTTTCTTT. Protein product: CASIASRNTEAFF. This sequence joins TRBV2 and TRBJ1-1; D remains ambiguous. Germline loops: CDR1 SNHLY, CDR2 FYNNEI. The CDR3 contains 13 residues. V was cut by 7 bases and J by 1 base, with 10 bases left in between.

This chain connects TRBV9 to TRBJ1-6; D is ambiguous. Germline values: CDR1 SGDLS, CDR2 YYNGEE. V shed 4 bases and J shed 7 bases, with 15 bases lying between them. There are 15 residues in the CDR3. CDR3 residues: CASSPWTGENSPLHF. The CDR3 nucleotides are TGTGCCAGCAGCCCATGGACGGGAGAGAATTCACCCCTCCACTTT.

The chain links TRBV12-5 to TRBJ2-2; TRBD1 is a possible D gene (6 bases). Per germline, CDR1 LGHNT and CDR2 FRNRAP. Trimming pared 2 bases from V and 6 bases from J, leaving 13 bases between. The length of the CDR3 is 15 residues. The CDR3 coding sequence is TGTGCTAGTGGTTTGTTCAAAGGGGGATCCGGGGAGCTGTTTTTT. Translating it yields CASGLFKGGSGELFF.

The chain couples TRBV6-6 to TRBJ2-7, with D possibly being TRBD1 or TRBD2 (6 bases each). The CDR3 consists of 13 residues. Germline V lookup: CDR1 MNHNY, CDR2 SVGAGI (reference sequence). Trimming shortened V by 8 bases and J by 2 bases, and 13 bases separated the two germline ends. CDR3 DNA sequence: TGTGCCAGCCAAGGGGGGCCCCCCTACGAGCAGTACTTC. Protein: CASQGGPPYEQYF.

The genes are TRBV10-3 and TRBJ2-2, with D possibly matching TRBD1 (5 bases). V was cut by 0 bases and J by 11 bases, with 10 bases left in between. The CDR3 contains 13 residues. Germline loops: CDR1 ENHRY, CDR2 SYGVKD. The CDR3 nucleotides read TGTGCCATCAGTGAGTCCGTGGGGCCCGAGCTGTTTTTT. Encoded protein: CAISESVGPELFF.

The rearrangement links TRBV6-5 to TRBJ2-2; D gene unclear. The CDR3 contains 14 residues. V lost 5 bases to trimming and J lost 1 base, with 8 bases between them. Germline V gene data show CDR1 as MNHEY and CDR2 as SVGAGI. Written as DNA, the CDR3 is TGTGCCAGCAGTCGGGTTGGGAACACCGGGGAGCTGTTTTTT. Protein: CASSRVGNTGELFF.

This clone was found once. V gene TRBV4-1 combines with J gene TRBJ1-5; D is uncertain. Germline assignment: CDR1 MGHRA and CDR2 YSYEKL. Between the trimmed V and J ends, which lost 0 bases and 7 bases, there was a span of 13 bases. This CDR3 is built from 15 residues. CDR3 sequence (DNA): TGCGCCAGCAGCCAAGAAGGACCTTCATGGCAGCCCCAGCATTTT. Translation: CASSQEGPSWQPQHF.

This clone was counted a single time. The chain links TRBV9 to TRBJ2-5; D perhaps matches TRBD1 (5 bases). CDR3 length: 17 residues. Germline V gene sequence: CDR1 SGDLS, CDR2 YYNGEE. V dropped 0 bases and J dropped 5 bases, with 20 bases sitting between them. CDR3 coding DNA: TGTGCCAGCAGCGTAGGGCCAGGGAAACACCTAGGGGAGACCCAGTACTTC. It encodes CASSVGPGKHLGETQYF.

This chain connects TRBV5-1 to TRBJ2-5, with D possibly TRBD2 on 7 matching bases. The CDR3 consists of 14 residues. V was pared by 7 bases and J by 5 bases, with 18 bases between. Germline V gives CDR1 SGHRS, CDR2 YFSETQ. CDR3 sequence: CASSRGQNRETQYF. The CDR3 DNA follows: TGCGCCAGCTCGCGGGGGCAGAATAGGGAGACCCAGTACTTC.

V usage is TRBV7-9 and J usage is TRBJ2-1, with unresolved D. CDR3 length equals 14 residues. Deletions cut 4 bases from V and 0 bases from J, with 7 bases between. Per germline, CDR1 SEHNR and CDR2 FQNEAQ (reference sequence). CDR3 coding DNA: TGTGCCAGCAGCTCCTCCACCTCCTACAATGAGCAGTTCTTC. Amino acid sequence: CASSSSTSYNEQFF. The full variable domain, with the rest looked up from reference TRBV7-9 and TRBJ2-1, is DTGVSQNPRHKITKRGQNVTFRCDPISEHNRLYWYRQTLGQGPEFLTYFQNEAQLEKSRLLSDRFSAERPKGSFSTLEIQRTEQGDSAMYLCASSSSTSYNEQFFGPGTRLTVL.

This clone came up once. This chain connects TRBV5-4 to TRBJ2-5; D remains unclear. Germline assignment: CDR1 SGHNT and CDR2 YYREEE (reference sequence). Trimming left V 5 bases short and J 3 bases short, with 8 bases between. The CDR3 loop spans 12 amino acids. The CDR3 sequence is CASSQQEETQYF. CDR3 DNA sequence: TGTGCCAGCAGTCAGCAGGAAGAGACCCAGTACTTC.

This chain uses TRBV28 with TRBJ2-5; the match to TRBD2 covers 8 bases. The V gene end was trimmed by 6 bases and the J gene end by 5 bases; junction bases not matched to a gene: 5. The germline V gene has CDR1 MDHEN and CDR2 SYDVKM. The CDR3 is 13 residues long. The DNA for the CDR3 is TGTGCCAGCAGGCGGGGGGCAGGGGAGACCCAGTACTTC. This translates into CASRRGAGETQYF.

The table lists this clone with a count of one. The J gene is TRBJ1-1, the V gene TRBV4-3; D gene ambiguous. The CDR3 is made up of 17 amino acids. The germline CDR1 and CDR2 sequences are LGHNA and YSLEER. V lost 3 bases, J lost 4 bases, and 21 bases lay in between. The CDR3 DNA reads TGCGCCAGCAGCCAGGAGAGCAGTTACCGGGGTCCCACTGAAGCTTTCTTT. This translates into CASSQESSYRGPTEAFF.

This clone appeared once. The chain recombines TRBV5-6 with TRBJ1-6, with 9 bases matching TRBD1. With 4 bases clipped from V and 8 bases from J, the junction kept 4 bases outside the gene matches. From germline, CDR1 is SGHDT and CDR2 YYEEEE. The CDR3 has 14 residues. The CDR3 region has the DNA TGTGCCAGCAGCCCAACAGGGGGCGATTCACCCCTCCACTTT. It codes for CASSPTGGDSPLHF.

V and J are TRBV18 and TRBJ2-7; 7 nucleotides agree with TRBD2. The junction had 14 bases not matched to a gene; V was cut back by 3 bases and J by 3 bases. This CDR3 spans 17 amino acids. Germline V gene lookup returns CDR1 KGHSH and CDR2 LQKENI. CDR3 sequence reads: CASSPPLLSGEYYEQYF. The CDR3 DNA follows: TGTGCCAGCTCACCGCCTCTCTTGAGCGGGGAATACTACGAGCAGTACTTC.

The chain carries TRBV27 and TRBJ2-7, with D perhaps given as TRBD1 or TRBD2 (6 bases each). V was shortened by 0 bases and J by 2 bases, with 11 bases between the two germline ends. Per germline, CDR1 MNHEY and CDR2 SMNVEV (reference sequence). This CDR3 is built from 15 residues. The CDR3 DNA reads TGTGCCAGCAGTTTATCGGCCGGGGGCACCTACGAGCAGTACTTC. Its protein is CASSLSAGGTYEQYF.

The rearrangement uses TRBV24-1 and TRBJ1-1; D is unresolved. CDR1 and CDR2 from the germline V gene are KGHDR and SFDVKD. This CDR3 is built from 13 residues. V lost 7 bases and J lost 2, with 10 bases in between. CDR3 protein: CATRGRSNTEAFF. The CDR3 DNA follows: TGTGCCACCAGAGGACGGAGTAACACTGAAGCTTTCTTT.

The chain links TRBV29-1 to TRBJ1-2; TRBD1 might be the D (5 bases). Germline assignment: CDR1 SQVTM and CDR2 ANQGSEA. The CDR3 contains 10 residues. V lost 4 bases and J lost 8, with 8 bases in between. CDR3: CSVGGEGYTF. DNA of the CDR3: TGCAGCGTTGGGGGGGAGGGCTACACCTTC.

The rearrangement uses TRBV5-1 and TRBJ2-5, with 14 bases lining up with TRBD2. Germline assignment: CDR1 SGHRS and CDR2 YFSETQ. There are 15 residues in the CDR3. The J segment lost 4 bases and the V segment lost 3 bases, leaving 2 bases of the junction unmatched. CDR3 in amino acids: CASSSTSGGAETQYF. In DNA form, the CDR3 reads TGCGCCAGCAGCTCGACTAGCGGGGGGGCAGAGACCCAGTACTTC.

The CDR3 coding sequence is TGTGCCAGCAGCTTGGCTAGCGGGAGTCAAGAGACCCAGTACTTC. Its translation: CASSLASGSQETQYF. The chain couples TRBV5-4 to TRBJ2-5, with 10 bases fitting TRBD2. V gave up 0 bases and J gave up 2 bases; unmatched junction bases: 1. Germline V gene data show CDR1 as SGHNT and CDR2 as YYREEE (reference sequence). The CDR3 sequence is 15 residues long. Full variable domain (outside the CDR3, taken from reference TRBV5-4 and TRBJ2-5): ETGVTQSPTHLIKTRGQQVTLRCSSQSGHNTVSWYQQALGQGPQFIFQYYREEENGRGNFPPRFSGLQFPNYSSELNVNALELDDSALYLCASSLASGSQETQYFGPGTRLLVL.

This sequence joins TRBV2 and TRBJ2-5, with 11 bases matching TRBD2. CDR3 length: 14 residues. V was pared by 6 bases and J by 7 bases, with 7 bases of the junction left unmatched. CDR1 and CDR2 (germline): SNHLY, FYNNEI. The CDR3 loop is CASRSIAGGRTQYF. CDR3 nucleotide sequence: TGTGCCAGCAGGAGCATAGCGGGGGGGCGGACCCAGTACTTC.

This chain connects TRBV10-1 to TRBJ2-7; the match to TRBD1 covers 11 bases. CDR1 is WNHNN and CDR2 is SYGVQD in the germline V gene (reference sequence). This CDR3 comprises 15 residues. V gave up 2 bases and J gave up 6 bases; unmatched junction bases: 6. The chain's CDR3 is CASSEGTGGFGEQYF. The CDR3 region has the DNA TGCGCCAGCAGTGAGGGGACAGGGGGTTTCGGCGAGCAGTACTTC.

This chain connects TRBV6-5 to TRBJ2-2, with D perhaps being TRBD1 or TRBD2 (6 bases each). From germline, CDR1 is MNHEY and CDR2 SVGAGI. The CDR3 has 14 residues. V lost 9 bases and J 3 bases, leaving 14 bases between the germline ends. The CDR3 DNA follows: TGTGCCAGTAAAGGGGGGCAGGACACCGGGGAGCTGTTTTTT. Translation: CASKGGQDTGELFF.

This clone was detected once. The V and J genes are TRBV5-1 and TRBJ1-1, with unresolved D. This CDR3 is 15 amino acids long. The V gene lost 0 bases and the J gene lost 5 bases, with 14 bases spanning the gap. The germline CDR1 and CDR2 sequences are SGHRS and YFSETQ. The CDR3 region is CASSLAGRTGTEAFF. The CDR3 region has the DNA TGCGCCAGCAGCTTGGCGGGGAGAACCGGGACTGAAGCTTTCTTT.

The CDR3 nucleotides are TGTGCCAGTAGTATTGGTGGCTACGGGACTAGCAGTTCAGATACGCAGTATTTT. This gives the protein CASSIGGYGTSSSDTQYF. The V and J genes are TRBV19 and TRBJ2-3; 9 positions match TRBD2. V was clipped by 3 bases and J by 4 bases; unmatched bases: 14. CDR3 length: 18 residues. Per germline, CDR1 LNHDA and CDR2 SQIVND (reference sequence).

V is TRBV11-2 and J is TRBJ2-3; 10 bases are a match to TRBD2. With V trimmed by 5 bases and J by 5 bases, 7 bases remained unmatched. This CDR3 is built from 15 residues. The germline V gene encodes CDR1 SGHAT and CDR2 FQNNGV. DNA of the CDR3: TGTGCCAGCAGCGGGGGACTAGCGTGGTTAGATACGCAGTATTTT. Amino acid sequence: CASSGGLAWLDTQYF.